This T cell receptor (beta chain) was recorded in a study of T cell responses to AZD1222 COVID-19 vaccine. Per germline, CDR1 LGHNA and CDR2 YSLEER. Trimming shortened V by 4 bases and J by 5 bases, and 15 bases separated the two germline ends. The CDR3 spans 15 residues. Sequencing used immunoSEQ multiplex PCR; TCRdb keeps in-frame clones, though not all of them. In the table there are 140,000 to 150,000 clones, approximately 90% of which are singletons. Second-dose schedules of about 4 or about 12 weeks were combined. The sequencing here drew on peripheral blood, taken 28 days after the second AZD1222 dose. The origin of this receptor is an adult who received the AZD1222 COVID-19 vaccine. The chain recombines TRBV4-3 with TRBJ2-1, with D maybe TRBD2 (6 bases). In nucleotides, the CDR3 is TGCGCCAGCAGCCCCCCCCCACCGGGGGACAATGAGCAGTTCTTC. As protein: CASSPPPPGDNEQFF.